Below are 15 T cell receptor beta chains sequenced from a single sample in a study of cytomegalovirus exposure and HLA in healthy donors. The assay was immunoSEQ multiplex PCR, and TCRdb's table has in-frame clones only and misses some. Of around 150,000 clones in the sample, 75% to 95% were seen once. Sequences were obtained from PBMCs. The receptors originated from a woman between 18 and 29 years old in good health and CMV-seropositive.

The J gene is TRBJ2-1, the V gene TRBV28, with D possibly being TRBD2 (6 bases). Germline assignment: CDR1 MDHEN and CDR2 SYDVKM. V was shortened by 1 base and J by 9 bases, with 10 bases between the two germline ends. This CDR3 is built from 13 residues. CDR3 DNA sequence: TGTGCCAGCAGTTTATTACGCGGGGCTGAGCAGTTCTTC. It translates to CASSLLRGAEQFF.

The gene calls are TRBV5-1 and TRBJ2-6; D perhaps matches TRBD1 (5 bases). The ends were cut back, 0 bases at V and 2 bases at J, with 12 bases in the middle. The CDR3 covers 17 residues. The germline gives CDR1 SGHRS, CDR2 YFSETQ. The CDR3 spells CASSLAQGLTGANVLTF. The CDR3 nucleotides are TGCGCCAGCAGCTTGGCCCAGGGTTTGACTGGGGCCAACGTCCTGACTTTC.

V and J are TRBV13 and TRBJ2-1, with D tentatively TRBD2 (5 bases). Germline CDR1 PRHDT, CDR2 FYEKMQ (reference sequence). Trimming stripped 5 bases from V and 6 bases from J, with 14 bases between. The CDR3 contains 14 residues. CDR3 sequence reads: CASSLQGEGNEQFF. The DNA for the CDR3 is TGTGCCAGCAGCCTCCAAGGTGAGGGCAATGAGCAGTTCTTC.

The chain links TRBV4-1 to TRBJ2-2, with no clear D. Between the trimmed V and J ends, which lost 6 bases and 4 bases, there was a span of 15 bases. In germline, CDR1 is MGHRA, CDR2 YSYEKL. The CDR3 sequence is 15 residues long. The chain's CDR3 is CASRPPFDITGELFF. CDR3 DNA: TGCGCCAGCAGACCTCCCTTTGACATCACCGGGGAGCTGTTTTTT.

This chain uses TRBV28 with TRBJ2-1, with TRBD2 as a possible D gene (5 bases). This CDR3 contains 11 residues. The V and J ends lost 8 bases and 9 bases respectively, with 11 bases between them. The germline CDR1 and CDR2 sequences are MDHEN and SYDVKM. DNA for the CDR3: TGTGCCAGCGGTAGCGCTTTTGAGCAGTTCTTC. Its translation: CASGSAFEQFF.

The V call is TRBV27, the J call TRBJ2-1; possibly TRBD1 for D (6 bases). Germline V CDR1 and CDR2: MNHEY, SMNVEV (reference sequence). The length of the CDR3 is 14 residues. Trimming took 1 base from V and 9 from J, leaving 13 bases between them. This CDR3 is CASSLWPGQSEQFF. Written as DNA, the CDR3 is TGTGCCAGCAGTTTATGGCCGGGACAAAGTGAGCAGTTCTTC.

In its sample, this clone was seen once. The chain recombines TRBV27 with TRBJ2-2; the match to TRBD1 covers 7 bases. Germline V gene lookup returns CDR1 MNHEY and CDR2 SMNVEV (reference sequence). The CDR3 sequence is 18 residues long. V lost 2 bases, J lost 3 bases, and 12 bases stayed unmatched. The CDR3 DNA reads TGTGCCAGCAGTTTACGACCGGTATACAGGGGTCACACCGGGGAGCTGTTTTTT. It encodes CASSLRPVYRGHTGELFF.

CDR3 DNA sequence: TGTGCCAGCAGTGCTAATCGTTACGAGCAGTACTTC. Translated: CASSANRYEQYF. The chain couples TRBV6-6 to TRBJ2-7; D remains unclear. V lost 5 bases, J lost 4 bases, and 9 bases lay in between. Looked up from germline, CDR1 is MNHNY and CDR2 is SVGAGI (reference sequence). This CDR3 spans 12 amino acids.

CDR3 bases: TGTGCCAGCTCACAACAGGGGGGAGCAACTAATGAAAAACTGTTTTTT. It translates to CASSQQGGATNEKLFF. The chain carries TRBV18 and TRBJ1-4, with 8 positions matching TRBD1. CDR1 is KGHSH and CDR2 is LQKENI in the germline V gene. This CDR3 has 16 residues. V lost 4 bases and J lost 0; bases outside the gene matches: 4.

The chain recombines TRBV13 with TRBJ2-2; D ambiguous. Germline V gene sequence: CDR1 PRHDT, CDR2 FYEKMQ (reference sequence). V shed 2 bases and J shed 4 bases, with 17 bases lying between them. CDR3 length equals 17 residues. Written as DNA, the CDR3 is TGTGCCAGCAGCTTATGGTACCCGGGTTCGGTCACCGGGGAGCTGTTTTTT. It encodes CASSLWYPGSVTGELFF.

The chain carries TRBV11-2 and TRBJ1-1; the D gene is possibly TRBD1 (6 bases). V gave up 5 bases and J gave up 0 bases, with 19 bases separating them. Germline CDR1 and CDR2: SGHAT and FQNNGV. This CDR3 spans 17 amino acids. DNA of the CDR3: TGTGCCAGCAGCCCACCGGGGAGGGGGGCCATGAACACTGAAGCTTTCTTT. Residues: CASSPPGRGAMNTEAFF.

The genes are TRBV7-2 and TRBJ2-7, with 8 bases that match TRBD2. Trimming took 5 bases from V and 3 from J; bases not matched to a gene: 15. CDR1 is SGHTA, CDR2 FQGNSA, per germline. The CDR3 runs to 17 residues. This chain's CDR3 is CASSPGPQGLGFYEQYF. The CDR3 DNA is TGTGCCAGCAGCCCCGGGCCCCAGGGACTAGGTTTCTACGAGCAGTACTTC.

This clone was seen more than once but under ten times. The chain employs TRBV7-2 and TRBJ2-7; TRBD1 matches at 8 bases. The germline V gene encodes CDR1 SGHTA and CDR2 FQGNSA. The CDR3 spans 15 residues. Germline trimming cut 5 bases from V and 4 bases from J; bases unmatched to any gene: 10. Written as DNA, the CDR3 is TGTGCCAGCAGCCTCTCCCGGACAGGGTATTACGAGCAGTACTTC. Its protein product is CASSLSRTGYYEQYF.

This chain connects TRBV7-6 to TRBJ1-3, with 7 bases aligning to TRBD1. The CDR3 is 20 amino acids. In germline, CDR1 is SGHVS, CDR2 FNYEAQ. V was pared by 1 base and J by 0 bases, with 15 bases of the junction left unmatched. The CDR3: CASSLEVRATGALSGNTIYF. The CDR3 DNA reads as TGTGCCAGCAGCTTAGAAGTACGGGCTACAGGGGCCCTCTCTGGAAACACCATATATTTT.

The CDR3 sequence: CASSIDGTGWEKLFF. CDR3 sequence (DNA): TGTGCCAGTAGTATCGATGGGACAGGTTGGGAAAAACTGTTTTTT. The J gene is TRBJ1-4, the V gene TRBV19, with 8 bases lining up with TRBD1. The CDR3 totals 15 residues. Trimming removed 3 bases from V and 8 bases from J; junction bases left unmatched: 8. CDR1 and CDR2 (germline): LNHDA, SQIVND (reference sequence).